These 18 T cell receptor beta chains originate from one sample sequenced in a study of T-cell reconstitution after alpha-beta-depleted transplantation in children. TCRbeta library construction was performed incorporating unique molecular identifiers. TCRdb reprocessed the PCR reads via MiXCR and lists one record per CDR3 protein. The table shows around 700,000 distinct CDR3 sequences, with around 12% occurring only once. Sequencing used PBMCs, obtained before TCRalphabeta/CD19-depleted stem cell transplant. Every receptor here comes from a girl aged 2-10 years with congenital amegakaryocytic thrombocytopenia, due to receive a stem cell transplant.

Ten or more counts support this clonotype. The chain joins TRBV19 to TRBJ2-7; 7 nucleotides match TRBD2. CDR3 length equals 12 residues. The germline gives CDR1 LNHDA, CDR2 SQIVND (reference sequence). With 8 bases clipped from V and 4 bases from J, the junction kept 5 bases outside the gene matches. In DNA, the CDR3 is TGTGCCAGTGCGGCTAGCGGTTACGAGCAGTACTTC. This translates into CASAASGYEQYF.

Notes on this clonotype: Its ends do not fully match the called genes, so a read error is possible. The V gene is TRBV27, the J gene TRBJ1-2, with 7 bases that match TRBD1. Germline loops: CDR1 MNHEY, CDR2 SMNVEV (reference sequence). CDR3 length equals 20 residues. CDR3 in DNA: TGTGGCAGCAGTTTATCGGCTCGAGGGCCGACAGGGACCCGACACCTGGGCTACACCTTC. It translates to CGSSLSARGPTGTRHLGYTF.

The rearrangement links TRBV7-6 to TRBJ2-1; D could derive from TRBD1 or TRBD2 (5 bases each). The CDR3 runs 17 residues. CDR1 is SGHVS and CDR2 is FNYEAQ in the germline V gene. V lost 0 bases and J 2 bases, leaving 14 bases between the germline ends. Written as DNA, the CDR3 is TGTGCCAGCAGCTTAGCTTGGGACCGCGGAACCTACAATGAGCAGTTCTTC. Translating it yields CASSLAWDRGTYNEQFF.

As to this clonotype: A much larger clonotype is one base distant, so this may be a read error. CDR3 amino acids: CASSLVVSETQSF. In DNA, the CDR3 is TGTGCCAGCAGCTTAGTGGTCTCGGAGACCCAGTCCTTC. The rearrangement links TRBV7-2 to TRBJ2-5, with D hard to call. The germline V gene has CDR1 SGHTA and CDR2 FQGNSA. There are 13 residues in the CDR3. Together with reference TRBV7-2 and TRBJ2-5, the CDR3 gives the full variable domain: GAGVSQSPSNKVTEKGKDVELRCDPISGHTALYWYRQSLGQGLEFLIYFQGNSAPDKSGLPSDRFSAERTGGSVSTLTIQRTQQEDSAVYLCASSLVVSETQSFGPGTRLLVL.

This clonotype has ten or more counts. The genes are TRBV7-2 and TRBJ1-6; D ambiguous. The CDR3 runs 15 residues. The V end lost 1 base, the J end lost 9 bases, and 13 bases lay between the germline ends. Germline CDR1 and CDR2: SGHTA and FQGNSA. The CDR3 sequence is CASSLGPRLGSPLHF. The CDR3, as DNA: TGTGCCAGCAGCTTAGGGCCAAGGCTCGGTTCACCCCTCCACTTT.

This clonotype has at least ten counts. The chain joins TRBV3-1 to TRBJ2-7; TRBD1 is a possible D gene (5 bases). Germline V gene data show CDR1 as LGHDT and CDR2 as YNNKEL (reference sequence). Trimming cost V 0 bases and J 4 bases, with 7 bases left between them. The CDR3 spans 13 residues. This CDR3 is CASSQDRQYEQYF. Written as DNA, the CDR3 is TGTGCCAGCAGCCAAGATAGACAGTACGAGCAGTACTTC.

This rearrangement joins TRBV29-1 to TRBJ1-1; possible D gene TRBD1, 5 bases. This CDR3 spans 11 amino acids. Trimming took 7 bases from V and 2 from J, leaving 8 bases between them. From germline, CDR1 is SQVTM and CDR2 ANQGSEA. The DNA of the CDR3 is TGCAGCGCCGGGACCAACACTGAAGCTTTCTTT. Amino acids: CSAGTNTEAFF.

This clonotype has ten or more counts. V and J are TRBV20-1 and TRBJ1-2; no clear D gene. Trimming pared 0 bases from V and 3 bases from J, leaving 14 bases between. This CDR3 is built from 15 residues. Germline CDR1 and CDR2: DFQATT and SNEGSKA (reference sequence). The CDR3 sequence: CSARDQMNSYYGYTF. Here the CDR3 DNA reads TGCAGTGCTAGAGATCAGATGAACAGTTACTATGGCTACACCTTC.

This clonotype was detected many times. The CDR3 protein is CSVDDERHNEQFF. As DNA, the CDR3 is TGCAGCGTTGATGACGAGCGCCACAATGAGCAGTTCTTC. This sequence joins TRBV29-1 and TRBJ2-1; D uncertain. The CDR3 covers 13 residues. Trimming took off 3 bases at V and 5 bases at J, with 11 bases between the two ends. The germline V gene has CDR1 SQVTM and CDR2 ANQGSEA.

This clonotype was detected ten times or more. The chain's CDR3 is CASSYSMGELGELFF. Written as DNA, the CDR3 is TGTGCCAGCAGTTACTCGATGGGGGAGTTAGGGGAGCTGTTTTTT. This chain links TRBV6-5 with TRBJ2-2, with D possibly called TRBD1 or TRBD2 (5 bases each). Trimming removed 0 bases from V and 8 bases from J, with 13 bases in between. The CDR3 is made up of 15 amino acids. CDR1 and CDR2 from the germline V gene are MNHEY and SVGAGI.

Many counts were recorded for this clonotype. V gene TRBV5-1 combines with J gene TRBJ2-1, with 9 positions matching TRBD2. This CDR3 spans 15 amino acids. From germline, CDR1 is SGHRS and CDR2 YFSETQ. Trimming at V came to 4 bases and at J to 7 bases, leaving 9 bases not matched to a gene. The CDR3 DNA follows: TGCGCCAGCAGCGACGGGACTAGCTTATTAAATGAGCAGTTCTTC. Translation: CASSDGTSLLNEQFF.

The chain carries TRBV12-3 or TRBV12-4 and TRBJ2-7; maybe TRBD2 (5 bases). V was clipped by 8 bases and J by 1 base, with 15 bases between them. The CDR3 runs to 14 residues. The CDR3 DNA reads as TGTGCCAGCGCTCCGTCCGGGATATCCTACGAGCAGTACTTC. It is translated as CASAPSGISYEQYF.

This clonotype was observed many times. The chain joins TRBV29-1 to TRBJ2-1, with 9 bases aligning to TRBD1. The CDR3 is 12 residues long. V lost 7 bases to trimming and J lost 10 bases; unmatched junction nucleotides: 8. Germline lookup yields CDR1 SQVTM and CDR2 ANQGSEA. The CDR3 coding sequence is TGCAGCGATGGGACAGGGCCCACAGAGCAGTTCTTC. It specifies CSDGTGPTEQFF.

The table lists this clonotype with a few counts. The chain combines TRBV5-1 with TRBJ2-7; possibly TRBD2 for D (5 bases). Germline V lookup: CDR1 SGHRS, CDR2 YFSETQ. This CDR3 is built from 13 residues. V lost 2 bases, J lost 6 bases, and 12 bases lay in between. The CDR3 protein is CASSFSAEGEQYF. DNA of the CDR3: TGCGCCAGCAGCTTTAGTGCTGAGGGCGAGCAGTACTTC.

The genes are TRBV27 and TRBJ2-5, with D uncertain. This CDR3 is 16 amino acids long. Germline V gene sequence: CDR1 MNHEY, CDR2 SMNVEV (reference sequence). Deletions cut 3 bases from V and 2 bases from J, with 16 bases between. CDR3 DNA: TGTGCCAGCAGTTTGATACTATCAGCCGCGCAAGAGACCCAGTACTTC. It is translated as CASSLILSAAQETQYF.

In this sample, this clonotype turned up many times. The rearrangement links TRBV20-1 to TRBJ1-2, with 7 bases aligning to TRBD1. This CDR3 contains 13 residues. CDR1 is DFQATT and CDR2 is SNEGSKA in the germline V gene (reference sequence). V lost 3 bases, J lost 5 bases, and 6 bases stayed unmatched. Written as DNA, the CDR3 is TGCAGTGCTAGTCAACAGGGGAGGTATGGCTACACCTTC. It translates to CSASQQGRYGYTF.

The chain links TRBV29-1 to TRBJ1-1, with D uncertain. CDR3 length: 13 amino acids. CDR1 is SQVTM, CDR2 ANQGSEA, per germline. V lost 7 bases to trimming and J lost 3 bases, with 15 bases between them. The CDR3 coding sequence is TGCAGCGCCGCGTACGAGAGGGACACTGAAGCTTTCTTT. It yields the protein CSAAYERDTEAFF.

This clonotype was counted at least ten times. This sequence joins TRBV20-1 and TRBJ2-3, with TRBD2 identical over 9 bases. The CDR3 spans 15 residues. Germline trimming cut 0 bases from V and 2 bases from J; bases unmatched to any gene: 3. The germline V gene has CDR1 DFQATT and CDR2 SNEGSKA (reference sequence). The CDR3 region has the DNA TGCAGTGCTAGAGAACTAGCGGGCAACACAGATACGCAGTATTTT. Protein product: CSARELAGNTDTQYF.